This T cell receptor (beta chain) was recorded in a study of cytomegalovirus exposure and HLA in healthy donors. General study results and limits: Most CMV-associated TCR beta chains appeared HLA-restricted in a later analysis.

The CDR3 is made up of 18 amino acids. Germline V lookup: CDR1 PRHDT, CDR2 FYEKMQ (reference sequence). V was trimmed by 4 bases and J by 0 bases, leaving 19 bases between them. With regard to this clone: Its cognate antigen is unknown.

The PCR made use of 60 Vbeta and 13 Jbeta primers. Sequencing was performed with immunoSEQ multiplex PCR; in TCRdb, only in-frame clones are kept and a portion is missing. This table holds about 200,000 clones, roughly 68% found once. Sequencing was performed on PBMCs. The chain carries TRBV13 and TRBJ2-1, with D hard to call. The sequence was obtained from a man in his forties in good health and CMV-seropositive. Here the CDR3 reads CASSSPRMLPSSYNEQFF. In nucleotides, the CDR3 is TGTGCCAGCAGCTCCCCCCGAATGCTACCGAGCTCCTACAATGAGCAGTTCTTC. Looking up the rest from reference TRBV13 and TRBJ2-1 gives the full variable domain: AAGVIQSPRHLIKEKRETATLKCYPIPRHDTVYWYQQGPGQDPQFLISFYEKMQSDKGSIPDRFSAQQFSDYHSELNMSSLELGDSALYFCASSSPRMLPSSYNEQFFGPGTRLTVL.